These 28 T cell receptor beta chains originate from one sample sequenced in a study of blood T cell repertoires in COVID-19 (dated by TCRdb to the early 2020s). Library creation used the immunoSEQ multiplex PCR assay. TCRdb provides this immuneACCESS table in a form limited to in-frame rearrangements. Some clones are lacking; in checked studies, under half of them reflect an unresolved V gene, and why the rest are absent is not known. The sample records about 100,000 clones, roughly 90% of which are singletons. The top ten clones comprise 6.5% of the sample. The specimen sequenced was peripheral blood. The receptor set was obtained from a woman in her fifties or sixties with acute or convalescent COVID-19.

This chain joins TRBV28 and TRBJ1-6, with D hard to call. V lost 5 bases, J lost 7 bases, and 15 bases lay in between. The CDR3 has 15 amino acids. Germline V gives CDR1 MDHEN, CDR2 SYDVKM. The CDR3 is CASSKLGFTNSPLHF. CDR3 bases: TGTGCCAGCAGTAAACTCGGGTTTACCAATTCACCCCTCCACTTT.

CDR3 DNA sequence: TGCGCCAGCAGTGAGTCCACGACTAGCAATAGGCAGTTCTTC. Translation gives CASSESTTSNRQFF. The J gene is TRBJ2-1, the V gene TRBV10-1; 7 bases match TRBD2. The CDR3 loop spans 14 amino acids. Germline CDR1 reads WNHNN; CDR2 reads SYGVQD (reference sequence). V dropped 0 bases and J dropped 12; count of bases not matched to a gene: 8.

The J gene is TRBJ1-6, the V gene TRBV19; perhaps TRBD1 as D (6 bases). Germline CDR1 and CDR2: LNHDA and SQIVND (reference sequence). The CDR3 length is 14 residues. V shed 0 bases and J shed 10 bases, with 10 bases lying between them. CDR3 sequence (DNA): TGTGCCAGTAGTATAGATTACAGGGTCTCACCCCTCCACTTT. Amino acids: CASSIDYRVSPLHF.

The chain employs TRBV6-4 and TRBJ1-1, with a tentative D call TRBD1 (5 bases). Looked up from germline, CDR1 is MRHNA and CDR2 is SNTAGT. The V end was cut by 7 bases, the J end by 6 bases, with 21 bases between. The CDR3 has 15 residues. CDR3 sequence (DNA): TGTGCCAGCACCGAAATCGCTGGGGCGAGTGCTGAAGCTTTCTTT. This gives the protein CASTEIAGASAEAFF.

This clone was found a few times. J is TRBJ2-7 and V is TRBV18, with TRBD1 matching over 9 bases. Germline CDR1 reads KGHSH; CDR2 reads LQKENI. This CDR3 comprises 14 residues. With V trimmed by 4 bases and J by 1 base, 2 bases remained unmatched. The CDR3 DNA is TGTGCCAGCTCACTCGGACAGGGGTCCTACGAGCAGTACGTC. Residues: CASSLGQGSYEQYV.

In DNA, the CDR3 is TGTGCCAGCAGCTCCGACAGGTTGAATTCACCCCTCCACTTT. This translates into CASSSDRLNSPLHF. This sequence joins TRBV11-3 and TRBJ1-6; D may be TRBD1 (6 bases). Germline V gene sequence: CDR1 SGHNT, CDR2 YENEEA. The germline V and J ends were trimmed by 4 bases and 7 bases, with 11 bases remaining between them. CDR3 size: 14 residues.

This clone was counted once. V and J are TRBV9 and TRBJ2-2; 7 nucleotides agree with TRBD1. Trimming cost V 2 bases and J 0 bases; bases outside gene matches: 10. This CDR3 is built from 18 residues. Germline loops: CDR1 SGDLS, CDR2 YYNGEE. CDR3 in amino acids: CASSVPDRWNPNTGELFF. CDR3 DNA sequence: TGTGCCAGCAGCGTCCCGGACAGGTGGAACCCGAACACCGGGGAGCTGTTTTTT.

V and J are TRBV29-1 and TRBJ1-2; D may be TRBD1 (5 bases). With 5 bases removed from V and 2 bases from J, the gap between germline ends came to 12 bases. Germline assignment: CDR1 SQVTM and CDR2 ANQGSEA. This CDR3 is 13 amino acids long. The CDR3 DNA is TGCAGCGTTCCCGTGACAGAGAACTATGGCTACACCTTC. Amino acids: CSVPVTENYGYTF.

The CDR3 protein is CASSLGGQTTNEKLFF. The CDR3 DNA reads TGTGCCAGCAGCTTGGGGGGACAGACAACTAATGAAAAACTGTTTTTT. The chain is built from TRBV5-5 and TRBJ1-4; 7 positions match TRBD1. The V segment lost 0 bases and the J segment 0 bases; nucleotides outside the gene matches: 2. Germline V gene sequence: CDR1 SGHKS, CDR2 YYEKEE (reference sequence). This CDR3 region has 16 residues.

V usage is TRBV6-6 and J usage is TRBJ2-3; TRBD2 matches 8 bases. The CDR3 contains 13 residues. V was clipped by 11 bases and J by 2 bases; unmatched bases: 6. Germline V lookup: CDR1 MNHNY, CDR2 SVGAGI (reference sequence). Written as DNA, the CDR3 is TGTGCCTCGGGAGGGGGGGACACAGATACGCAGTATTTT. Protein sequence: CASGGGDTDTQYF.

This clone came up a few times. V gene TRBV15 combines with J gene TRBJ2-1, with TRBD2 identical over 7 bases. Germline-derived CDR1 and CDR2 are LNHNV and YYDKDF (reference sequence). The V segment lost 4 bases and the J segment 7 bases; nucleotides outside the gene matches: 4. The CDR3 runs to 13 residues. The CDR3 here is CATSTQLANEQFF. The CDR3 DNA reads TGTGCCACCAGCACCCAACTAGCGAATGAGCAGTTCTTC.

The chain recombines TRBV3-1 (or the pseudogene TRBV3-2) with TRBJ1-2, with 10 bases fitting TRBD1. Losses at the gene ends were 4 bases for V and 8 bases for J; bases not matched to a gene: 4. CDR1 is LGHDT, CDR2 YNNKEL, per germline (reference sequence). The CDR3 is 13 amino acids. CDR3 residues: CASSRDRGGGYTF. The CDR3, as DNA: TGTGCCAGCAGCCGGGACAGGGGAGGAGGCTACACCTTC.

The chain couples TRBV2 to TRBJ2-3, with 11 bases aligning to TRBD2. This CDR3 has 15 residues. Germline-derived CDR1 and CDR2 are SNHLY and FYNNEI. V shed 4 bases and J 2 bases; nucleotides not matched to a gene: 2. The DNA for the CDR3 is TGTGCCAGCAGTGTAGCGGGAGGGCCCACAGATACGCAGTATTTT. Protein sequence: CASSVAGGPTDTQYF.

V usage is TRBV3-1 (or the pseudogene TRBV3-2) and J usage is TRBJ2-5; D ambiguous. This CDR3 has 13 amino acids. Germline V gene data show CDR1 as LGHDT and CDR2 as YNNKEL (reference sequence). Trimming stripped 0 bases from V and 5 bases from J, with 7 bases between. The CDR3 reads CASSQDRRETQYF. The CDR3, as DNA: TGTGCCAGCAGCCAAGATAGGCGGGAGACCCAGTACTTC.

This chain links TRBV19 with TRBJ1-3; maybe TRBD1 (5 bases). The CDR3 is made up of 20 amino acids. Germline V gene lookup returns CDR1 LNHDA and CDR2 SQIVND (reference sequence). V was cut by 7 bases and J by 0 bases, with 28 bases left in between. CDR3: CASTPPARGRNNFSGNTIYF. DNA for the CDR3: TGTGCCAGTACTCCCCCCGCTAGGGGTCGGAATAATTTCTCTGGAAACACCATATATTTT.

This chain joins TRBV6-5 and TRBJ1-5; D is uncertain. V was clipped by 6 bases and J by 0 bases, with 6 bases between them. Germline V gene lookup returns CDR1 MNHEY and CDR2 SVGAGI. The CDR3 is 13 residues long. This CDR3 reads CASRENSNQPQHF. CDR3 nucleotide sequence: TGTGCCAGCAGAGAGAATAGCAATCAGCCCCAGCATTTT.

The chain combines TRBV19 with TRBJ2-3; TRBD1 agrees at 7 bases. Germline-derived CDR1 and CDR2 are LNHDA and SQIVND (reference sequence). The V segment lost 4 bases and the J segment 2 bases; nucleotides outside the gene matches: 6. The CDR3 length is 15 residues. This CDR3 is CASSRSTGPTDTQYF. The CDR3 bases are TGTGCCAGTAGTAGGTCGACAGGGCCCACAGATACGCAGTATTTT.

The chain combines TRBV25-1 with TRBJ1-2; 9 nucleotides line up with TRBD1. V was clipped by 3 bases and J by 2 bases; unmatched bases: 1. Germline loops: CDR1 MGHDK, CDR2 SYGVNS. The CDR3 has 14 residues. CDR3 bases: TGTGCCAGCAGTGACGACAGGGGGAACTATGGCTACACCTTC. Encoded protein: CASSDDRGNYGYTF.

This clone appeared once. The chain uses TRBV4-1 and TRBJ1-1; no clear D. From germline, CDR1 is MGHRA and CDR2 YSYEKL. The CDR3 length is 13 residues. Trimming removed 4 bases from V and 11 bases from J, with 17 bases in between. DNA for the CDR3: TGCGCCAGCAGCCCCGGATGGGCAGCTGGGGCTTTCTTT. Protein product: CASSPGWAAGAFF.

The V and J genes are TRBV7-9 and TRBJ2-2, with TRBD1 as a possible D gene (5 bases). Trimming left V 6 bases short and J 1 base short, with 15 bases between. The CDR3 is made up of 16 amino acids. Germline CDR1 and CDR2: SEHNR and FQNEAQ (reference sequence). In DNA form, the CDR3 reads TGTGCCAGCAGAACCCAGGGCACCTTGAACACCGGGGAGCTGTTTTTT. Its translation: CASRTQGTLNTGELFF.

This clone was seen once. This sequence joins TRBV19 and TRBJ2-2, with D perhaps TRBD2 (6 bases). The CDR3 runs 14 residues. V was pared by 7 bases and J by 1 base, with 10 bases between. In germline, CDR1 is LNHDA, CDR2 SQIVND (reference sequence). The CDR3 DNA is TGTGCCAGTACCATTAGCGGGAACACCGGGGAGCTGTTTTTT. Translated, it gives CASTISGNTGELFF.

CDR3 DNA sequence: TGTGCCAGTACTGTAGGACTGATTAACACCGGGGAGCTGTTTTTT. Its protein is CASTVGLINTGELFF. This rearrangement joins TRBV19 to TRBJ2-2; the D gene is possibly TRBD2 (5 bases). Germline lookup yields CDR1 LNHDA and CDR2 SQIVND (reference sequence). The CDR3 runs to 15 residues. Trimming removed 7 bases at V and 2 bases at J, with 14 bases between.

The CDR3 bases are TGTGCCACCAGCCAGGGTAGGGATGGCTACACCTTC. It translates to CATSQGRDGYTF. The J gene is TRBJ1-2, the V gene TRBV24-1, with D perhaps matching TRBD1 (5 bases). V lost 7 bases, J lost 6 bases, and 11 bases lay in between. Germline loops: CDR1 KGHDR, CDR2 SFDVKD. The CDR3 totals 12 residues.

This CDR3 is CASRLGNDNEQFF. The CDR3 nucleotides read TGTGCCAGCAGGCTCGGTAATGACAATGAGCAGTTCTTC. The chain links TRBV11-2 to TRBJ2-1; no clear D. The CDR3 totals 13 residues. Germline assignment: CDR1 SGHAT and CDR2 FQNNGV. The V end was cut by 6 bases, the J end by 5 bases, with 11 bases between. Full variable domain (rest looked up from reference TRBV11-2 and TRBJ2-1): EAGVAQSPRYKIIEKRQSVAFWCNPISGHATLYWYQQILGQGPKLLIQFQNNGVVDDSQLPKDRFSAERLKGVDSTLKIQPAKLEDSAVYLCASRLGNDNEQFFGPGTRLTVL.

V is TRBV7-8 and J is TRBJ2-7, with 9 bases matching TRBD1. The germline V gene encodes CDR1 SGHVS and CDR2 FQNEAQ. V lost 1 base to trimming and J lost 3 bases; unmatched junction nucleotides: 7. CDR3 length equals 16 residues. The CDR3 sequence is CASSLGSGQGNYEQYF. The CDR3 coding sequence is TGTGCCAGCAGCTTAGGTTCGGGACAGGGAAACTACGAGCAGTACTTC.

The count of this clone is one. The V gene is TRBV9, the J gene TRBJ1-6; the D is unclear. Germline V gene sequence: CDR1 SGDLS, CDR2 YYNGEE. V was cut by 0 bases and J by 13 bases, with 20 bases left in between. This CDR3 has 16 amino acids. CDR3 amino acids: CASSVAPDPTVSPLHF. The CDR3 DNA follows: TGTGCCAGCAGCGTAGCTCCCGACCCCACAGTTTCGCCCCTCCACTTT.

The CDR3: CASSQGGQLGGNEQFF. CDR3 nucleotides: TGTGCCAGCAGCCAAGGTGGACAGTTGGGAGGGAATGAGCAGTTCTTC. The gene calls are TRBV4-2 and TRBJ2-1, with a weak D call TRBD2 (7 bases). V lost 1 base, J lost 7 bases, and 17 bases lay in between. In germline, CDR1 is LGHNA, CDR2 YNFKEQ. CDR3 size: 16 residues.

V and J are TRBV27 and TRBJ2-7; TRBD2 might be the D (7 bases). Germline V gene lookup returns CDR1 MNHEY and CDR2 SMNVEV (reference sequence). Trimming shortened V by 0 bases and J by 2 bases, and 20 bases separated the two germline ends. The CDR3 has 18 amino acids. CDR3 nucleotide sequence: TGTGCCAGCAGTTTATCCCCATTGAGGGGGGGTTCACCCTACGAGCAGTACTTC. Translating gives CASSLSPLRGGSPYEQYF.